The 9 T cell receptor beta chains listed next were all sequenced from one sample in a study of post-analysis software for immune sequencing data. For these receptors, no antigen is known. Carried by the TCR beta cDNA libraries were unique molecular identifiers. MiXCR, run by TCRdb on the PCR reads, gives a single entry per CDR3 protein. Here the sample spans 600,000 to 750,000 distinct CDR3 sequences, roughly three fifths being singletons. General study findings and limits: Controls had lower frequencies than patients of 4 or 5 TRBV segments, which included TRBV5-6, TRBV5-1 and TRBV20-1.

Material: blood. Receptor source: a girl aged 2-10 years with multiple sclerosis.

The chain is built from TRBV29-1 and TRBJ2-5; 13 nucleotides align to TRBD2. Trimming cost V 3 bases and J 3 bases; bases outside gene matches: 7. The germline V gene has CDR1 SQVTM and CDR2 ANQGSEA. The length of the CDR3 is 16 residues. The CDR3 DNA sequence: TGCAGCGTTGACCGCACGGGACTAGCGGGAAAAGAGACCCAGTACTTC. Translating gives CSVDRTGLAGKETQYF.

V and J are TRBV20-1 and TRBJ1-5, with 7 positions matching TRBD1. From germline, CDR1 is DFQATT and CDR2 SNEGSKA (reference sequence). The V segment lost 3 bases and the J segment 4 bases; nucleotides outside the gene matches: 6. The CDR3 is made up of 14 amino acids. CDR3 protein: CSASVGTANQPQHF. The CDR3 DNA reads as TGCAGTGCTAGCGTGGGGACAGCAAATCAGCCCCAGCATTTT.

Only a few counts were recorded for this clonotype. The chain recombines TRBV7-9 with TRBJ2-1; no firm D call. V lost 10 bases to trimming and J lost 0 bases, with 10 bases between them. Germline-derived CDR1 and CDR2 are SEHNR and FQNEAQ (reference sequence). The CDR3 runs to 13 residues. The CDR3 DNA reads TGTGCCACGAAGTATAGCTCCTACAATGAGCAGTTCTTC. Translation: CATKYSSYNEQFF.

This chain links TRBV5-1 with TRBJ2-1, with TRBD1 matching 7 bases. There are 17 residues in the CDR3. The ends lost 1 base at V and 0 bases at J; junction bases unmatched: 7. Germline CDR1 is SGHRS and CDR2 is YFSETQ. DNA for the CDR3: TGCGCCAGCAGCTTGTCCCAGGGGGTCCCCTCCTACAATGAGCAGTTCTTC. Residues: CASSLSQGVPSYNEQFF.

This chain uses TRBV10-2 with TRBJ2-6; D unclear. This CDR3 region has 13 residues. In germline, CDR1 is WSHSY, CDR2 SAAADI. V was shortened by 8 bases and J by 9 bases, with 14 bases between the two germline ends. The CDR3: CASGALTDNVLTF. CDR3 in DNA: TGCGCCAGCGGCGCTTTGACGGACAACGTCCTGACTTTC.

The gene calls are TRBV7-6 and TRBJ1-4; 8 bases align to TRBD1. Losses at the gene ends were 5 bases for V and 8 bases for J; bases not matched to a gene: 10. Germline assignment: CDR1 SGHVS and CDR2 FNYEAQ. The CDR3 runs 15 residues. The CDR3 DNA follows: TGTGCCAGCAGCACTTGGACAGGGAAAGGGGAAAAACTGTTTTTT. Its protein product is CASSTWTGKGEKLFF. Combining the CDR3 with reference TRBV7-6 and TRBJ1-4 gives the whole variable domain GAGVSQSPRYKVTKRGQDVALRCDPISGHVSLYWYRQALGQGPEFLTYFNYEAQQDKSGLPNDRFSAERPEGSISTLTIQRTEQRDSAMYRCASSTWTGKGEKLFFGSGTQLSVL.

For the CDR3, the DNA is TGTGCCAGCAGCCGGGGACTAGCGGGAGACGACGAGCAGTACTTC. Translating it yields CASSRGLAGDDEQYF. The V call is TRBV7-8, the J call TRBJ2-7; 14 nucleotides agree with TRBD2. The CDR3 is made up of 15 amino acids. J lost 5 bases, V lost 5 bases, and 5 bases had no gene match. Germline-derived CDR1 and CDR2 are SGHVS and FQNEAQ.

The chain recombines TRBV6-5 with TRBJ2-3; 10 bases match TRBD2. Germline CDR1 reads MNHEY; CDR2 reads SVGAGI. V was pared by 6 bases and J by 2 bases, with 5 bases of the junction left unmatched. CDR3 length equals 15 residues. CDR3 coding DNA: TGTGCCAGCAGCCCCGGGACTAGCGCCACAGATACGCAGTATTTT. It encodes CASSPGTSATDTQYF.

The V call is TRBV5-8, the J call TRBJ1-2; D not resolved. The CDR3 is 12 amino acids. Germline CDR1 SGHTS, CDR2 YDEGEE. Trimming pared 0 bases from V and 7 bases from J, leaving 7 bases between. Here the CDR3 reads CASSLDIGGYTF. The CDR3 nucleotides read TGTGCCAGCAGCTTGGACATTGGTGGCTACACCTTC.